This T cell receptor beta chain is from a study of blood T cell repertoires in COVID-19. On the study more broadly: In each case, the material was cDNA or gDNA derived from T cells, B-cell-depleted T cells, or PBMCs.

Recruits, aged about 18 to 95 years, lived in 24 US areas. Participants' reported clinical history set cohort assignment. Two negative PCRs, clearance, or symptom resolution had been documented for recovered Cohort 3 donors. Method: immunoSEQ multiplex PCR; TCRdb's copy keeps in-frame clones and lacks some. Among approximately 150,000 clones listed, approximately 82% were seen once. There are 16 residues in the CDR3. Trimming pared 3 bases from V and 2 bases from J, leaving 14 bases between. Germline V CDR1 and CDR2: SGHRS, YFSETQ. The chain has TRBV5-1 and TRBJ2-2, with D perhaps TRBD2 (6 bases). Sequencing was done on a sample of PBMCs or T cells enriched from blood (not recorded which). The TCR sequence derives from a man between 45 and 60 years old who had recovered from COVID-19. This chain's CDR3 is CASSSPPGSNTGELFF. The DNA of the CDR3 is TGCGCCAGCAGCTCCCCCCCCGGGAGCAACACCGGGGAGCTGTTTTTT.